This TCR beta chain is drawn from a study of blood T cell repertoires in COVID-19. This CDR3 spans 14 amino acids. Germline-derived CDR1 and CDR2 are LGHDT and YNNKEL (reference sequence). With V trimmed by 3 bases and J by 3 bases, 4 bases remained unmatched. Clones were sequenced by immunoSEQ multiplex PCR, and TCRdb holds only the in-frame ones, with some missing. The repertoire has approximately 180,000 clones, around 87% of them found once; the top ten carry around 13%. The TCR was taken from a woman in her 70s with COVID-19, enrolled during active disease. The sequencing input was peripheral blood. The chain is built from TRBV3-1 (or the pseudogene TRBV3-2) and TRBJ2-5, with 7 bases matching TRBD2. In DNA, the CDR3 is TGTGCCAGCAGCCACACTAGCGAGAAAGAGACCCAGTACTTC. This sequence encodes CASSHTSEKETQYF.